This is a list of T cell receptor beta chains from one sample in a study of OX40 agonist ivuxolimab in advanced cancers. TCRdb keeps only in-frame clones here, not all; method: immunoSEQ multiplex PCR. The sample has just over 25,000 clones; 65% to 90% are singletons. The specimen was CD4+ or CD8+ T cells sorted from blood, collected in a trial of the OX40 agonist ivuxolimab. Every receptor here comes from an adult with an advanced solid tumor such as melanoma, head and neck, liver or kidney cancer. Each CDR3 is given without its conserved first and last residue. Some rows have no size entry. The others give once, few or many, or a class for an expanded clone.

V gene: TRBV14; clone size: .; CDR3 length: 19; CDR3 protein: ASSQGLQTSGARATYNEQF
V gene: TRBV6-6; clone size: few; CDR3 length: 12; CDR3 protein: ASTLREGSYEQY
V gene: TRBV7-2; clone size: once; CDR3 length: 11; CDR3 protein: ASSLVSSYEQY
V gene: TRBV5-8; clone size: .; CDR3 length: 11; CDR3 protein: ASSFDTSYEQY
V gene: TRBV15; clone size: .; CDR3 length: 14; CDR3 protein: ATSSPTAGVYNEQF
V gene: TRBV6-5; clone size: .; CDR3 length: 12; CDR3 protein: ASSSSGGADTQY
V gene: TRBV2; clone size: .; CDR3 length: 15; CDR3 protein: ASSPESALEPYNEQF
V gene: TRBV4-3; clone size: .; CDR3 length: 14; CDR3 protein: ASSQERRGQENIQY
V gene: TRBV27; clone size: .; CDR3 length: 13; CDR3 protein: ASSLSIGSNYGYT
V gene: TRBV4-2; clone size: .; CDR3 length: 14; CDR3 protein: ASSLTGTSGSAEQF
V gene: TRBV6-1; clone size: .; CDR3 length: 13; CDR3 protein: ASSERTDSYNEQF
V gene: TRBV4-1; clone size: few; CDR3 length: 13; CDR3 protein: ASSYWDRSNEKLF
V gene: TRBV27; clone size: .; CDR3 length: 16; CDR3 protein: ASSCGPNCTEGTDTQY
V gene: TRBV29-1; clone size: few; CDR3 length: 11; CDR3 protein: SVEGGGYTEAF
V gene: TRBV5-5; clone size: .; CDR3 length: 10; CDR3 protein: ASSLEGAEQY
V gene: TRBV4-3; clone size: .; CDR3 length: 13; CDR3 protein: ASSQYAGDSYEQY
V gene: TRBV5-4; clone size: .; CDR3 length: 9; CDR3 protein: ASRGKDTQY
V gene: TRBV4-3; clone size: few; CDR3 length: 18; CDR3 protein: ASSQEFLAGVVVNYNEQF
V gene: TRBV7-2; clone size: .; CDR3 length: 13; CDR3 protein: ASRFEDRGPYEQY
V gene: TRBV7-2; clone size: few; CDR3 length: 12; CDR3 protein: ASSLAINQETQY
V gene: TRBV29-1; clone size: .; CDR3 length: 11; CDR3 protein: SVGRAGANVLT
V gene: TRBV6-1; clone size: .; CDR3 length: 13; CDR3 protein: ASSEGGGEGETQY
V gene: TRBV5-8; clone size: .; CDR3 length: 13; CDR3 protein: ASSLQGQLNYGYT
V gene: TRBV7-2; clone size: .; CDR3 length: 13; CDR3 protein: ASSQDPGQYYEQY
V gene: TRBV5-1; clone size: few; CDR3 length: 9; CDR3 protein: ASKLGTEAF
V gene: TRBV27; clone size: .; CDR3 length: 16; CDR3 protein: ASSIRDRGRGYYLEQY
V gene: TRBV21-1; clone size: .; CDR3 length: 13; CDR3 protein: ASSISSRDSYGYT
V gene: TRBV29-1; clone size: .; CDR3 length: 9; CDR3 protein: SLSPGGEQF
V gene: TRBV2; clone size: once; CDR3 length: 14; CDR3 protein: ASSERTEGSGNTIY
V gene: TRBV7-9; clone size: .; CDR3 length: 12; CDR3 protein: ASSLLGIESPLH
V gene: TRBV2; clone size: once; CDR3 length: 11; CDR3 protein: ANDREGGYEQY
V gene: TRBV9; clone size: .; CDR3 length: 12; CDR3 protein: ASSFRTNSYEQY
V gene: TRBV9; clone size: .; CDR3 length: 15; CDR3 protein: ASSATQGPLSVYEQY
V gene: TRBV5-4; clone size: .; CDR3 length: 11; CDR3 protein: ASATTRGNEQF
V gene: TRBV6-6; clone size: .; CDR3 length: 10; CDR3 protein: ASGESVYEQY
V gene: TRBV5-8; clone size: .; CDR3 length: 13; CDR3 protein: ASSLRRGRSYEQY
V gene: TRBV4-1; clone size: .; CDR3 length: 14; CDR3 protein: ASSQGRGATNEKLF
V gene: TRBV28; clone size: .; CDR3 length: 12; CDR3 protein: ASSPGEGSGGYT
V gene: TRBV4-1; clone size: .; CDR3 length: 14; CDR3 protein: ASSPARGREQETQY
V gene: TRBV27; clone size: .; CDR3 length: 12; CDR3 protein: ASWGGANTGELF
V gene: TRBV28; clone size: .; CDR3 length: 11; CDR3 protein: ASSSPRGYEQF
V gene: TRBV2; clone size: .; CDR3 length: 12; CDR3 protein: ASTSGGVTDTQY
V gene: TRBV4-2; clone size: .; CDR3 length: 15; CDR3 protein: ASSLSGAGGSTGELF
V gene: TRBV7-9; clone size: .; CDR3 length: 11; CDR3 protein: ASSTAGNQPQH
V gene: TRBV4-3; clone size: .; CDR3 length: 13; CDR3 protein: ASSQNAGYDYGYT
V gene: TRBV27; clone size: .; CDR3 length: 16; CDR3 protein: ASSLQIPGQGSSYEQY
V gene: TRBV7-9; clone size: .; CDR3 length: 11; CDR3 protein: ASSDSRSYEQY
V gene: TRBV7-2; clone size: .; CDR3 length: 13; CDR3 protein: ASSASESWEETQY
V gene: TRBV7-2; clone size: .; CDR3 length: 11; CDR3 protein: ASSLEGLNGYT
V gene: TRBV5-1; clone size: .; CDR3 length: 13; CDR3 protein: ASSLGQSSNQPQH
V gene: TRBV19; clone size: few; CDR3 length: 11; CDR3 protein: ASGRASTDTQY
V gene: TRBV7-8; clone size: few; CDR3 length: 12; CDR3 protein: ASSFTGANSPLH
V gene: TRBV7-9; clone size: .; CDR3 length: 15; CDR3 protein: AIDSAKDRGFGDTIY
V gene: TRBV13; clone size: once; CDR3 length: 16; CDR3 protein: ASSHAPGQGEFQETQY
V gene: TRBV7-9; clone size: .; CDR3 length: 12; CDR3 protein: ASSLEGRASEQF
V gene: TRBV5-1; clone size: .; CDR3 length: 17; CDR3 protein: ASSLAYGTGGMNTGELF
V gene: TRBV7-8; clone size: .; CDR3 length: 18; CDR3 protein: ASSARDLAGGPSSYNEQF
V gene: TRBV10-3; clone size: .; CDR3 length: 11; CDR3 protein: ALRTGESNGYT